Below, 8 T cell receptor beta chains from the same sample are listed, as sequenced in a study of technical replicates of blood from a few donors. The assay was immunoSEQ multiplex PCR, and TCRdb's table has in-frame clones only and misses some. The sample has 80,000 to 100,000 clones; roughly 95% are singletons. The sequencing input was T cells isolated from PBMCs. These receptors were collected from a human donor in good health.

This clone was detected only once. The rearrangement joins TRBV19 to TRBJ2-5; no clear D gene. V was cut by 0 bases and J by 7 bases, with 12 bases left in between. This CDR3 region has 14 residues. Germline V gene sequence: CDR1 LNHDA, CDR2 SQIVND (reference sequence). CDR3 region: CASSIDQFPGTQYF. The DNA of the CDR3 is TGTGCCAGTAGTATAGATCAGTTTCCGGGGACCCAGTACTTC.

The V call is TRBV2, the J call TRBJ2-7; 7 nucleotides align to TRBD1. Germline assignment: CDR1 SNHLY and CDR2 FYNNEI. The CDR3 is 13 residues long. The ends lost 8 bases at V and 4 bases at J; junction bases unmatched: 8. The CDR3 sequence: CASGGQIFYEQYF. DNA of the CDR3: TGTGCCAGCGGGGGACAGATCTTTTACGAGCAGTACTTC.

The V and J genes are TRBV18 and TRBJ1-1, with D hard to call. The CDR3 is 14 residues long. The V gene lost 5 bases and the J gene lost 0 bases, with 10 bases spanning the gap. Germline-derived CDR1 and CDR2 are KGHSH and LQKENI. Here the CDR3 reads CASSSRIMNTEAFF. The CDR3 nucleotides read TGTGCCAGCTCATCGAGAATCATGAACACTGAAGCTTTCTTT.

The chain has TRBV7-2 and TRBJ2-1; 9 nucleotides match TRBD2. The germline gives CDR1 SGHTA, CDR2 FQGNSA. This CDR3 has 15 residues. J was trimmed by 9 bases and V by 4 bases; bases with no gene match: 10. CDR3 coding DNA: TGTGCCAGCAGCTCGACCTTAGCGGGAGAGGGTGAGCAGTTCTTC. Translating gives CASSSTLAGEGEQFF.

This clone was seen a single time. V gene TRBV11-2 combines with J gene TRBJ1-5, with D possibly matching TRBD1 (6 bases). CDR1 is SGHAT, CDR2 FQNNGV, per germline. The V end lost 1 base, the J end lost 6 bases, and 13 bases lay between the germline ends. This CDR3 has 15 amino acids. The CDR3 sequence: CASSLVGRGSQPQHF. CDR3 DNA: TGTGCCAGCAGCTTAGTAGGCAGGGGAAGTCAGCCCCAGCATTTT. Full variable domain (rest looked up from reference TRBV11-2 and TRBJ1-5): EAGVAQSPRYKIIEKRQSVAFWCNPISGHATLYWYQQILGQGPKLLIQFQNNGVVDDSQLPKDRFSAERLKGVDSTLKIQPAKLEDSAVYLCASSLVGRGSQPQHFGDGTRLSIL.

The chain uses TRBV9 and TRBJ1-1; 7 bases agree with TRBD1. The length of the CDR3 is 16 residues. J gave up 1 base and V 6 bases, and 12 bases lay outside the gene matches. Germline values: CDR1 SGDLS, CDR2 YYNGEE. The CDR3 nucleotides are TGTGCCAGCACGCCTTTCGCCGGGACAGCGAACACTGAAGCTTTCTTT. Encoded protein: CASTPFAGTANTEAFF.

Here the CDR3 DNA reads TGTGCCAGCAGCGTACATGGAGGGCAGTCCTACGAGCAGTACTTC. This translates into CASSVHGGQSYEQYF. The V gene is TRBV9, the J gene TRBJ2-7, with D maybe TRBD2 (6 bases). CDR1 and CDR2 from the germline V gene are SGDLS and YYNGEE. V lost 1 base and J 1 base, leaving 12 bases between the germline ends. The CDR3 covers 15 residues. Looking up the rest from reference TRBV9 and TRBJ2-7 gives the full variable domain: DSGVTQTPKHLITATGQRVTLRCSPRSGDLSVYWYQQSLDQGLQFLIQYYNGEERAKGNILERFSAQQFPDLHSELNLSSLELGDSALYFCASSVHGGQSYEQYFGPGTRLTVT.

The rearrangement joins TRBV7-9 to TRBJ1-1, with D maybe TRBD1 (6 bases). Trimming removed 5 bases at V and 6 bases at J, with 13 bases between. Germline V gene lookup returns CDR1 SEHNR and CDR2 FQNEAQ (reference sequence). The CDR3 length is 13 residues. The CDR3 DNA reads TGTGCCAGCAGCCCTACCGGACAGCCTGAAGCTTTCTTT. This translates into CASSPTGQPEAFF. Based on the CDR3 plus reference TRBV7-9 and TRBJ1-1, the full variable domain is DTGVSQNPRHKITKRGQNVTFRCDPISEHNRLYWYRQTLGQGPEFLTYFQNEAQLEKSRLLSDRFSAERPKGSFSTLEIQRTEQGDSAMYLCASSPTGQPEAFFGQGTRLTVV.